These 30 T cell receptor beta chains originate from one sample sequenced in a study of T cells in Graves' hyperthyroidism and ophthalmopathy. There were TCR beta CDR3 regions amplified from RNA transcripts. First-round RT-PCR with HTBI primers amplified the TCR CDR3 region. TCRdb analysed the multiplex PCR reads with MiXCR anew, one entry per CDR3 protein. The data show more than 300,000 distinct CDR3 sequences, 15% to 20% seen once. Material for sequencing was blood. The origin of the receptors is a young man with Graves' ophthalmopathy.

This clonotype was recorded at least ten times. This chain joins TRBV28 and TRBJ1-5, with TRBD1 as a possible D gene (5 bases). Germline CDR1 and CDR2: MDHEN and SYDVKM. Trimming cost V 2 bases and J 2 bases, with 10 bases left between them. The CDR3 length is 15 residues. This CDR3 is CASSLQGLGNQPQHF. Here the CDR3 DNA reads TGTGCCAGCAGTTTACAGGGTTTAGGCAATCAGCCCCAGCATTTT. The full variable domain, with the rest looked up from reference TRBV28 and TRBJ1-5, is DVKVTQSSRYLVKRTGEKVFLECVQDMDHENMFWYRQDPGLGLRLIYFSYDVKMKEKGDIPEGYSVSREKKERFSLILESASTNQTSMYLCASSLQGLGNQPQHFGDGTRLSIL.

V gene TRBV9 combines with J gene TRBJ2-1; D might be TRBD1 (6 bases). CDR3 length: 13 amino acids. The germline V gene encodes CDR1 SGDLS and CDR2 YYNGEE. Trimming left V 3 bases short and J 10 bases short, with 14 bases between. The CDR3 DNA reads as TGTGCCAGCAGCGCAACTTCAGGGGTGGAGCAGTTCTTC. Protein sequence: CASSATSGVEQFF.

This clonotype was detected ten times or more. This chain connects TRBV11-2 to TRBJ2-7; 11 bases line up with TRBD2. The CDR3 runs to 18 residues. CDR1 and CDR2 from the germline V gene are SGHAT and FQNNGV. V lost 6 bases to trimming and J lost 1 base; unmatched junction nucleotides: 14. For the CDR3, the DNA is TGTGCCAGCAGTCCCACCCCCATACTAGCGGGGGAATCCTACGAGCAGTACTTC. It is translated as CASSPTPILAGESYEQYF. Variable domain in full (rest from reference TRBV11-2 and TRBJ2-7): EAGVAQSPRYKIIEKRQSVAFWCNPISGHATLYWYQQILGQGPKLLIQFQNNGVVDDSQLPKDRFSAERLKGVDSTLKIQPAKLEDSAVYLCASSPTPILAGESYEQYFGPGTRLTVT.

The sample holds many counts of this clonotype. The chain has TRBV10-3 and TRBJ1-2; 7 bases are shared with TRBD1. CDR1 ENHRY and CDR2 SYGVKD come from the germline V gene. The CDR3 extends over 14 amino acids. Germline trimming cut 3 bases from V and 6 bases from J; bases unmatched to any gene: 7. CDR3 bases: TGTGCCATCAGTGAACTTCCAGGGGGTGATGGCTACACCTTC. The encoded protein is CAISELPGGDGYTF.

This clonotype occurred many times. The J gene is TRBJ2-1, the V gene TRBV7-2; TRBD2 is a possible D gene (5 bases). The germline V and J ends were trimmed by 6 bases and 9 bases, with 24 bases remaining between them. The CDR3 is 16 amino acids. CDR1 and CDR2 (germline): SGHTA, FQGNSA. CDR3 in amino acids: CASSSGLAAFVGEQFF. Here the CDR3 DNA reads TGTGCCAGCAGTTCTGGACTGGCCGCCTTCGTCGGTGAGCAGTTCTTC.

V is TRBV18 and J is TRBJ2-3; no clear D. The CDR3 contains 16 residues. Trimming pared 5 bases from V and 3 bases from J, leaving 18 bases between. CDR1 is KGHSH, CDR2 LQKENI, per germline. The CDR3: CASSFKTVASTDTQYF. The CDR3 DNA reads as TGTGCCAGCTCATTCAAAACCGTCGCGTCAACAGATACGCAGTATTTT.

This clonotype was found many times. The chain couples TRBV18 to TRBJ2-5; D remains unclear. V was trimmed by 2 bases and J by 3 bases, leaving 7 bases between them. The germline V gene encodes CDR1 KGHSH and CDR2 LQKENI. This CDR3 contains 13 residues. CDR3 sequence (DNA): TGTGCCAGCTCACCATATACAGAAGAGACCCAGTACTTC. Translation: CASSPYTEETQYF.

This clonotype came up many times. The V call is TRBV10-1, the J call TRBJ2-3; D unclear. From germline, CDR1 is WNHNN and CDR2 SYGVQD (reference sequence). V gave up 2 bases and J gave up 3 bases, with 12 bases separating them. This CDR3 comprises 15 residues. DNA of the CDR3: TGCGCCAGCAGTGAGGTAGGAGCAACAACAGATACGCAGTATTTT. It codes for CASSEVGATTDTQYF.

Many counts were recorded for this clonotype. The rearrangement uses TRBV12-3 or TRBV12-4 and TRBJ1-6; 7 nucleotides match TRBD1. The CDR3 contains 15 residues. V lost 6 bases to trimming and J lost 10 bases; unmatched junction nucleotides: 12. This CDR3 is CASSARQGEGSPLHF. The CDR3 DNA sequence: TGTGCCAGCAGCGCTCGACAGGGTGAAGGGTCACCCCTCCACTTT.

This clonotype was counted many times. The rearrangement joins TRBV3-1 to TRBJ2-5; D remains ambiguous. The germline gives CDR1 LGHDT, CDR2 YNNKEL (reference sequence). CDR3 length: 14 amino acids. The germline V and J ends were trimmed by 1 base and 2 bases, with 8 bases remaining between them. For the CDR3, the DNA is TGTGCCAGCAGCCAAGGAGCCAGACAAGAGACCCAGTACTTC. Residues: CASSQGARQETQYF.

The chain combines TRBV3-1 with TRBJ2-1; D is ambiguous. This CDR3 spans 18 amino acids. Trimming pared 0 bases from V and 0 bases from J, leaving 15 bases between. Germline V CDR1 and CDR2: LGHDT, YNNKEL (reference sequence). The CDR3 coding sequence is TGTGCCAGCAGCCAAGATTTTATCTCCCCTAGCTCCTACAATGAGCAGTTCTTC. Translation: CASSQDFISPSSYNEQFF.

This clonotype turned up a few times. The V call is TRBV7-8, the J call TRBJ1-5; unclear D gene. The ends were cut back, 0 bases at V and 0 bases at J, with 12 bases in the middle. From germline, CDR1 is SGHVS and CDR2 FQNEAQ. The CDR3 contains 17 residues. The CDR3 loop is CASSLARSAYSNQPQHF. As DNA, the CDR3 is TGTGCCAGCAGCTTAGCCCGGTCAGCCTATAGCAATCAGCCCCAGCATTTT.

This chain joins TRBV4-1 and TRBJ2-1, with D perhaps matching TRBD2 (5 bases). The germline gives CDR1 MGHRA, CDR2 YSYEKL. The CDR3 length is 13 residues. The V end was cut by 3 bases, the J end by 7 bases, with 10 bases between. The CDR3, as DNA: TGCGCCAGCAGCCATCCCATAGCGAATGAGCAGTTCTTC. This translates into CASSHPIANEQFF.

This clonotype was recorded at least ten times. The chain couples TRBV5-1 to TRBJ1-6, with D perhaps matching TRBD1 (5 bases). Looked up from germline, CDR1 is SGHRS and CDR2 is YFSETQ. CDR3 length: 15 amino acids. With 0 bases removed from V and 10 bases from J, the gap between germline ends came to 14 bases. CDR3 residues: CASSLASGGKSPLHF. The CDR3 nucleotides read TGCGCCAGCAGCTTGGCGTCGGGGGGGAAATCACCCCTCCACTTT.

This clonotype was seen many times. V is TRBV5-1 and J is TRBJ2-7; 8 positions match TRBD1. The germline gives CDR1 SGHRS, CDR2 YFSETQ. V was clipped by 4 bases and J by 4 bases; unmatched bases: 7. The CDR3 sequence is 14 residues long. Written as DNA, the CDR3 is TGCGCCAGCAGCCCGTGGACAGGGACGTACGAGCAGTACTTC. Its translation: CASSPWTGTYEQYF.

This clonotype was seen ten or more times. For the CDR3, the DNA is TGTGCCAGCAGCCAAGACTATGGCAGCACAGATACGCAGTATTTT. The encoded protein is CASSQDYGSTDTQYF. The chain joins TRBV3-1 to TRBJ2-3; D gene ambiguous. Trimming pared 0 bases from V and 0 bases from J, leaving 7 bases between. CDR3 length equals 15 residues. Germline V gene sequence: CDR1 LGHDT, CDR2 YNNKEL (reference sequence).

The chain is built from TRBV28 and TRBJ1-5; TRBD1 might be the D (5 bases). Germline V lookup: CDR1 MDHEN, CDR2 SYDVKM. There are 16 residues in the CDR3. V dropped 5 bases and J dropped 0 bases, with 14 bases sitting between them. CDR3 residues: CASSIPEGYSNQPQHF. CDR3 DNA: TGTGCCAGCAGTATCCCGGAGGGGTATAGCAATCAGCCCCAGCATTTT.

This clonotype has at least ten counts. V usage is TRBV2 and J usage is TRBJ2-7; the D is unclear. The CDR3 runs 12 residues. Trimming left V 7 bases short and J 3 bases short, with 10 bases between. Germline CDR1 and CDR2: SNHLY and FYNNEI. CDR3 sequence: CASKQISYEQYF. Here the CDR3 DNA reads TGTGCCAGCAAACAAATCAGCTACGAGCAGTACTTC.

V is TRBV6-1 and J is TRBJ1-5; D not resolved. V was shortened by 5 bases and J by 6 bases, with 11 bases between the two germline ends. The CDR3 is made up of 13 amino acids. Per the germline V gene, CDR1 is MNHNS and CDR2 is SASEGT. The CDR3 here is CASSISGLQPQHF. In nucleotides, the CDR3 is TGTGCCAGCAGTATTTCCGGGCTTCAGCCCCAGCATTTT.

V is TRBV5-8 and J is TRBJ2-7, with D possibly being TRBD2 (5 bases). V was pared by 1 base and J by 3 bases, with 8 bases between. The CDR3 loop spans 13 amino acids. Germline loops: CDR1 SGHTS, CDR2 YDEGEE. CDR3 protein: CASSLRDGYEQYF. CDR3 nucleotide sequence: TGTGCCAGCAGCTTGCGGGATGGCTACGAGCAGTACTTC.

This clonotype has a count of ten or more. This chain links TRBV3-1 with TRBJ1-1; no definite D call. Trimming took 4 bases from V and 0 from J, leaving 12 bases between them. Germline loops: CDR1 LGHDT, CDR2 YNNKEL (reference sequence). CDR3 length equals 15 residues. The CDR3 spells CASSLVRRMNTEAFF. CDR3 DNA sequence: TGTGCCAGCAGCCTCGTTAGACGGATGAACACTGAAGCTTTCTTT.

To note about this clonotype: With a much larger clone just one base away, this may be a read error. J is TRBJ2-1 and V is TRBV7-2; 8 nucleotides line up with TRBD2. CDR3 length equals 14 residues. Germline V gives CDR1 SGHTA, CDR2 FQGNSA. This CDR3 reads CASSYSGAYNERFF. CDR3 DNA sequence: TGTGCCAGCAGCTATAGCGGGGCCTACAATGAGCGGTTCTTC.

This clonotype was picked up many times. J is TRBJ1-1 and V is TRBV5-1; D is unclear. V lost 0 bases and J lost 2, with 11 bases in between. This CDR3 comprises 15 residues. CDR1 and CDR2 from the germline V gene are SGHRS and YFSETQ. The CDR3 sequence: CASSLAPQPNTEAFF. CDR3 coding DNA: TGCGCCAGCAGCTTGGCCCCACAACCAAACACTGAAGCTTTCTTT.

This clonotype was observed many times. This sequence joins TRBV12-3 or TRBV12-4 and TRBJ2-3; D ambiguous. The V end lost 1 base, the J end lost 7 bases, and 6 bases lay between the germline ends. This CDR3 is built from 12 residues. The CDR3 coding sequence is TGTGCCAGCAGTTTAGACGACAATACGCAGTATTTT. This encodes CASSLDDNTQYF.

The V call is TRBV12-3 or TRBV12-4, the J call TRBJ1-2; D might be TRBD1 (6 bases). Trimming stripped 3 bases from V and 8 bases from J, with 13 bases between. This CDR3 has 13 residues. CDR3 nucleotide sequence: TGTGCCAGCAGTTTCGGGGACACCCGAGGCTACACCTTC. Amino acid sequence: CASSFGDTRGYTF.

Comments on this clonotype: A read error may be the cause here, since a much bigger clone is one base away. Because it lacks the conserved phenylalanine or tryptophan at the end, this CDR3 is likely a read error. The V gene is TRBV12-3 or TRBV12-4, the J gene TRBJ2-5; a weak D match, TRBD1 (6 bases). The length of the CDR3 is 12 residues. Trimming cost V 5 bases and J 7 bases, with 11 bases left between them. CDR3 nucleotides: TGTGCCAGCAGTCAGGGGTCGCGGACCCAGTACCTC. Translating gives CASSQGSRTQYL.

Notes on this clonotype: A much larger clonotype is one base distant, so this may be a read error. The chain carries TRBV12-3 or TRBV12-4 and TRBJ1-1; D is ambiguous. The CDR3 loop spans 13 amino acids. In DNA form, the CDR3 reads TGTGCCAGCGGATCCACCGCGAGCACTGAAGCTTCCTTT. It is translated as CASGSTASTEASF.

This clonotype was seen only a few times. CDR3 coding DNA: TGCAGTGCTTTTCCGGGACTAGCGGGGGGCCAGCAGTTCTTC. Its translation: CSAFPGLAGGQQFF. The chain carries TRBV20-1 and TRBJ2-1; 15 bases map to TRBD2. The CDR3 totals 14 residues. V lost 5 bases to trimming and J lost 11 bases; unmatched junction nucleotides: 7. Looked up from germline, CDR1 is DFQATT and CDR2 is SNEGSKA (reference sequence).

In this sample, this clonotype turned up a few times. One end of the junction varies from germline; a read error may be responsible. The chain uses TRBV7-9 and TRBJ2-5; 10 positions match TRBD2. The germline gives CDR1 SEHNR, CDR2 FQNEAQ (reference sequence). The CDR3 length is 16 residues. The CDR3 DNA sequence: TGTGCCAACAGCTTAAGAGCGGGGGGGCCGGAAGAGACCCAGTACTTC. It translates to CANSLRAGGPEETQYF.

J is TRBJ2-5 and V is TRBV3-1; TRBD2 aligns across 12 bases. V lost 3 bases, J lost 2 bases, and 1 base stayed unmatched. The CDR3 contains 15 residues. The germline V gene encodes CDR1 LGHDT and CDR2 YNNKEL (reference sequence). The CDR3 loop is CASSHLAGGQETQYF. In nucleotides, the CDR3 is TGTGCCAGCAGCCACCTAGCGGGGGGGCAAGAGACCCAGTACTTC.